Listed here are 12 T cell receptor beta chains from one sample, sequenced in a study of cytomegalovirus exposure and HLA in healthy donors. A multiplex PCR was run with 60 Vbeta primers and 13 Jbeta primers. The protocol was immunoSEQ multiplex PCR, while the TCRdb copy is restricted to in-frame clones and leaves out a portion. The repertoire includes 75,000 to 90,000 clones, around 70% of them detected once, and 11% sits in the top ten. Source material: PBMCs. All receptors come from a woman aged 40-49 years in good health and CMV-seropositive.

The chain couples TRBV30 to TRBJ2-7, with TRBD2 identical over 7 bases. The germline V gene has CDR1 GTSNPN and CDR2 SVGIG (reference sequence). The CDR3 has 11 residues. The junction had 6 bases not matched to a gene; V was cut back by 4 bases and J by 9 bases. Here the CDR3 DNA reads TGTGCCTGGAACAGCGGGGCATGGCAGTACTTC. Its translation: CAWNSGAWQYF. Looking up the rest from reference TRBV30 and TRBJ2-7 gives the full variable domain: SQTIHQWPATLVQPVGSPLSLECTVEGTSNPNLYWYRQAAGRGLQLLFYSVGIGQISSEVPQNLSASRPQDRQFILSSKKLLLSDSGFYLCAWNSGAWQYFGPGTRLTVT.

V is TRBV5-6 and J is TRBJ1-1, with D possibly matching TRBD1 (6 bases). Germline V gene sequence: CDR1 SGHDT, CDR2 YYEEEE. V was cut by 3 bases and J by 4 bases, with 16 bases left in between. The CDR3 runs to 15 residues. The CDR3 protein is CASSSQGLLGTEAFF. Here the CDR3 DNA reads TGTGCCAGCAGCTCGCAGGGGCTGCTTGGCACTGAAGCTTTCTTT. Variable domain in full (rest from reference TRBV5-6 and TRBJ1-1): DAGVTQSPTHLIKTRGQQVTLRCSPKSGHDTVSWYQQALGQGPQFIFQYYEEEERQRGNFPDRFSGHQFPNYSSELNVNALLLGDSALYLCASSSQGLLGTEAFFGQGTRLTVV.

The V gene is TRBV18, the J gene TRBJ2-5, with D possibly being TRBD1 (6 bases). Trimming pared 11 bases from V and 3 bases from J, leaving 19 bases between. Germline CDR1 reads KGHSH; CDR2 reads LQKENI. The CDR3 has 14 residues. The CDR3 nucleotides read TGTGCCGGACGCCCTCCAGGGGTAGAAGAGACCCAGTACTTC. It specifies CAGRPPGVEETQYF.

This clone was detected once. The chain employs TRBV28 and TRBJ2-2, with 8 positions matching TRBD1. Germline loops: CDR1 MDHEN, CDR2 SYDVKM. Trimming removed 11 bases from V and 6 bases from J; junction bases left unmatched: 5. The length of the CDR3 is 12 residues. CDR3 sequence (DNA): TGTGCCTCCAGACAGGGGTCCGGGGAGCTGTTTTTT. Amino acid sequence: CASRQGSGELFF.

This clone has more than one count but fewer than ten. This chain uses TRBV6-1 with TRBJ1-2; the match to TRBD1 covers 10 bases. With V trimmed by 6 bases and J by 4 bases, 2 bases remained unmatched. The V gene's germline CDR1 is MNHNS and CDR2 SASEGT. The CDR3 has 13 amino acids. CDR3 DNA sequence: TGTGCCAGCAGGACAGGGGGCTCCTATGGCTACACCTTC. Its translation is CASRTGGSYGYTF.

The chain recombines TRBV4-2 with TRBJ2-5; 9 nucleotides agree with TRBD2. The CDR3 has 18 amino acids. Trimming cost V 3 bases and J 0 bases; bases outside gene matches: 11. Germline lookup yields CDR1 LGHNA and CDR2 YNFKEQ. The DNA of the CDR3 is TGTGCCAGCAGCCAGGGCGGGTTAGCGGGGGCGTACCAAGAGACCCAGTACTTC. Translation: CASSQGGLAGAYQETQYF.

The rearrangement links TRBV4-1 to TRBJ1-2; TRBD1 might be the D (6 bases). V dropped 0 bases and J dropped 4 bases, with 12 bases sitting between them. CDR1 MGHRA and CDR2 YSYEKL come from the germline V gene. The CDR3 sequence is 15 residues long. The CDR3 bases are TGCGCCAGCAGCCAAGATCTGCCAGGGGTCTATGGCTACACCTTC. Translating gives CASSQDLPGVYGYTF.

This clone was counted a few times. The rearrangement joins TRBV19 to TRBJ1-1; 10 bases line up with TRBD1. J was trimmed by 9 bases and V by 3 bases; bases with no gene match: 4. Per germline, CDR1 LNHDA and CDR2 SQIVND (reference sequence). The CDR3 loop spans 13 amino acids. The CDR3 here is CASSIMGQGKAFF. In DNA form, the CDR3 reads TGTGCCAGTAGTATCATGGGACAGGGGAAAGCTTTCTTT.

The V gene is TRBV15, the J gene TRBJ1-3, with no clear D. Trimming took off 0 bases at V and 0 bases at J, with 9 bases between the two ends. The CDR3 is 16 residues long. The V gene's germline CDR1 is LNHNV and CDR2 YYDKDF (reference sequence). CDR3 sequence (DNA): TGTGCCACCAGCAGAGATTATGGTAGCTCTGGAAACACCATATATTTT. Its translation: CATSRDYGSSGNTIYF.

This clone was seen a handful of times. The chain uses TRBV5-1 and TRBJ1-4; a possible D gene is TRBD1 (5 bases). Germline loops: CDR1 SGHRS, CDR2 YFSETQ. The CDR3 contains 16 residues. Trimming cost V 2 bases and J 0 bases, with 11 bases left between them. CDR3 nucleotides: TGCGCCAGCAGCTTAAGGGGCGTTGCAACTAATGAAAAACTGTTTTTT. The encoded protein is CASSLRGVATNEKLFF.

This clone showed up just once. The chain has TRBV10-3 and TRBJ1-1, with TRBD1 matching 9 bases. Trimming took 3 bases from V and 5 from J; bases not matched to a gene: 7. The CDR3 extends over 15 amino acids. Germline V CDR1 and CDR2: ENHRY, SYGVKD. Written as DNA, the CDR3 is TGTGCCATCAGTGAAGACAGGGGGGGTCGGACTGAAGCTTTCTTT. Amino acids: CAISEDRGGRTEAFF.

This clone was recorded a few times. This chain connects TRBV2 to TRBJ2-5; tentatively, D is TRBD2 (5 bases). Germline V gives CDR1 SNHLY, CDR2 FYNNEI. The V gene lost 3 bases and the J gene lost 0 bases, with 8 bases spanning the gap. The CDR3 extends over 14 amino acids. The CDR3 DNA is TGTGCCAGCAGTGACAGGAGGTACCAAGAGACCCAGTACTTC. Amino acids: CASSDRRYQETQYF.